This entry concerns a single TCR beta chain. Some clones are missing from TCRdb's copy, which holds only in-frame ones; the method was immunoSEQ multiplex PCR. The table shows about 250,000 clones, with 86% occurring only once. The CDR3 is made up of 17 amino acids. The trim removed 2 bases at V and 6 bases at J, leaving 9 bases unmatched. The germline gives CDR1 KGHSH, CDR2 LQKENI. This sample was included in a study of blood T cell repertoires in COVID-19. The receptor comes from a woman aged 25 to 39 with active or convalescent COVID-19. The sequencing sample was made of peripheral blood. The V gene is TRBV18, the J gene TRBJ2-3, with TRBD2 matching 12 bases. The CDR3 DNA reads as TGTGCCAGCTCACCAGCTGGACTAGCGGGGCCAGGGGATACGCAGTATTTT. Amino acids: CASSPAGLAGPGDTQYF.